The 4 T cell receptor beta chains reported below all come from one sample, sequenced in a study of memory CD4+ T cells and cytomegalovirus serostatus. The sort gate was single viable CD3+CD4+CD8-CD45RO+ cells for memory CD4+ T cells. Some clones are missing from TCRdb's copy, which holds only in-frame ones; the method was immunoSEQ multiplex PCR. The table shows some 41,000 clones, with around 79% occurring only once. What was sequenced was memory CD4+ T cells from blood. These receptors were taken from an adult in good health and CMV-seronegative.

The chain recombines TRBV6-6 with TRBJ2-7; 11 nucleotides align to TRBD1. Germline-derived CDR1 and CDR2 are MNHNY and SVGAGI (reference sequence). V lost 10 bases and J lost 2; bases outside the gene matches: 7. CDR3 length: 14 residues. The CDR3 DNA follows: TGTGCCACCCTCCGGGACAGGGGGGCCTACGAGCAGTACTTC. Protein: CATLRDRGAYEQYF.

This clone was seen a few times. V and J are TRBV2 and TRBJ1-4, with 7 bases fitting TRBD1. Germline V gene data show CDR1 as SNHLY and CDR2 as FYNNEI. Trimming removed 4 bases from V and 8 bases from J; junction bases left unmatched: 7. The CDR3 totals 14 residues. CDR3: CASSGTGRREKLFF. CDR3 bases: TGTGCCAGCAGTGGGACAGGCCGGCGGGAAAAACTGTTTTTT. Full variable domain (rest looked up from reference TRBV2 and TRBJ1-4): EPEVTQTPSHQVTQMGQEVILRCVPISNHLYFYWYRQILGQKVEFLVSFYNNEISEKSEIFDDQFSVERPDGSNFTLKIRSTKLEDSAMYFCASSGTGRREKLFFGSGTQLSVL.

CDR3 in amino acids: CARSPHWGRGRKAPTRQPQHF. The CDR3 DNA is TGTGCCAGAAGCCCCCATTGGGGGAGGGGAAGAAAGGCTCCAACCCGACAGCCCCAGCATTTT. The V call is TRBV5-3, the J call TRBJ1-5; possible D gene TRBD1, 5 bases. TRBV5-3 has ORF status, its function being uncertain. The CDR3 is 21 residues long. Trimming stripped 4 bases from V and 7 bases from J, with 36 bases between.

The CDR3 nucleotides are TGTGCCAGTAGTCCAATATTCGAACGCCGCCGTGAGGGCCACTATGGCTACACCTTC. Protein product: CASSPIFERRREGHYGYTF. The chain carries TRBV19 and TRBJ1-2; the D is unclear. The V end lost 5 bases, the J end lost 3 bases, and 28 bases lay between the germline ends. The CDR3 contains 19 residues. Germline CDR1 is LNHDA and CDR2 is SQIVND (reference sequence).